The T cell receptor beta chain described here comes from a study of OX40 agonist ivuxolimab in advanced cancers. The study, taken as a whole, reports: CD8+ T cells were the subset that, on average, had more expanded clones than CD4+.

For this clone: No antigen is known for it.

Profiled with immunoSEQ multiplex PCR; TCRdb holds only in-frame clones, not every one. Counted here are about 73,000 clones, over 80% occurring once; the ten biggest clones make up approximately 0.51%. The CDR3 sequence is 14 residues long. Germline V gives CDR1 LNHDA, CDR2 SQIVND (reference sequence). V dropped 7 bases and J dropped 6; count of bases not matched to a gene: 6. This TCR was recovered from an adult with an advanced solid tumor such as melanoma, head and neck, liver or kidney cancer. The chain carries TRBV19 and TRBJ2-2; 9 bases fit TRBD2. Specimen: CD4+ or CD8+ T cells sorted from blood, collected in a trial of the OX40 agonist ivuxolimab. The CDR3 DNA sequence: TGTGCCAGTAAGGGCGGGAGGGCGGCCGGGGAGCTGTTTTTT. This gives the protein CASKGGRAAGELFF.